Below, 25 T cell receptor beta chains from the same sample are listed, as sequenced in a study of vaccination and CD4 T cells after COVID-19. These TCRs' antigens remain unknown. The treatment was: roughly 11-day PBMC culture with coronavirus spike peptide pools or control peptides (ViraFEST assay). Sequence data for DNA of cultured CD4+ T cells were generated by the Oncomine TCR Beta short-read assay. MiXCR was run by TCRdb on the PCR reads, yielding one entry per CDR3 protein. The sample consists of approximately 12,000 distinct CDR3 sequences, roughly 55% of them appearing once. Sequencing was done on a sample of CD4+ T cells from blood, cultured in vitro. These receptor sequences come from a human donor who had recovered from COVID-19.

This clonotype was counted between two and nine times. The rearrangement joins TRBV9 to TRBJ1-5, with a tentative D call TRBD1 (5 bases). The germline V and J ends were trimmed by 3 bases and 6 bases, with 13 bases remaining between them. The length of the CDR3 is 14 residues. Germline V CDR1 and CDR2: SGDLS, YYNGEE. CDR3: CASSASGSGQPQHF. In DNA form, the CDR3 reads TGTGCCAGCAGCGCCTCAGGGTCGGGTCAGCCCCAGCATTTT.

This clonotype was seen a few times. The CDR3, as DNA: TGCAGTGCTCGTACTACAGGGGCGGGAGGAGAAAACATTCAGTACTTC. It is translated as CSARTTGAGGENIQYF. The chain links TRBV20-1 to TRBJ2-4; maybe TRBD2 (8 bases). The CDR3 contains 16 residues. Germline-derived CDR1 and CDR2 are DFQATT and SNEGSKA (reference sequence). V lost 5 bases, J lost 5 bases, and 22 bases lay in between.

V and J are TRBV6-1 and TRBJ2-5, with 7 bases aligning to TRBD1. The V and J ends lost 6 bases and 3 bases, in that order; junction bases with no gene match: 7. The CDR3 loop spans 14 amino acids. Per germline, CDR1 MNHNS and CDR2 SASEGT. CDR3: CASRKGTEEETQYF. CDR3 bases: TGTGCCAGCAGGAAAGGGACAGAAGAAGAGACCCAGTACTTC.

V and J are TRBV29-1 and TRBJ1-1; 7 nucleotides match TRBD1. The CDR3 spans 14 residues. Losses at the gene ends were 6 bases for V and 1 base for J; bases not matched to a gene: 8. In germline, CDR1 is SQVTM, CDR2 ANQGSEA. For the CDR3, the DNA is TGCAGCGTGCTTTCCGGGACAGCGAACACTGAAGCTTTCTTT. It translates to CSVLSGTANTEAFF. The variable domain in full, with the rest retrieved from reference TRBV29-1 and TRBJ1-1, is SAVISQKPSRDICQRGTSLTIQCQVDSQVTMMFWYRQQPGQSLTLIATANQGSEATYESGFVIDKFPISRPNLTFSTLTVSNMSPEDSSIYLCSVLSGTANTEAFFGQGTRLTVV.

This clonotype was seen a single time. The chain combines TRBV7-2 with TRBJ2-7; TRBD1 aligns across 9 bases. Germline trimming cut 5 bases from V and 6 bases from J; bases unmatched to any gene: 8. This CDR3 is 14 amino acids long. In germline, CDR1 is SGHTA, CDR2 FQGNSA. This CDR3 is CASSGRDRVSEQYF. The CDR3 coding sequence is TGTGCCAGCAGCGGCCGGGACAGGGTCAGCGAGCAGTACTTC. The entire variable domain, with the rest obtained from reference TRBV7-2 and TRBJ2-7, is as follows: GAGVSQSPSNKVTEKGKDVELRCDPISGHTALYWYRQSLGQGLEFLIYFQGNSAPDKSGLPSDRFSAERTGGSVSTLTIQRTQQEDSAVYLCASSGRDRVSEQYFGPGTRLTVT.

This chain connects TRBV29-1 to TRBJ1-2, with a weak D call TRBD1 (6 bases). V lost 6 bases, J lost 5 bases, and 13 bases lay in between. Germline V CDR1 and CDR2: SQVTM, ANQGSEA. This CDR3 spans 12 amino acids. The DNA of the CDR3 is TGCAGCGTCTGGGCAGGGGTGTATGGCTACACCTTC. This gives the protein CSVWAGVYGYTF. The entire variable domain, with the rest obtained from reference TRBV29-1 and TRBJ1-2, is as follows: SAVISQKPSRDICQRGTSLTIQCQVDSQVTMMFWYRQQPGQSLTLIATANQGSEATYESGFVIDKFPISRPNLTFSTLTVSNMSPEDSSIYLCSVWAGVYGYTFGSGTRLTVV.

The chain employs TRBV10-2 and TRBJ1-2; 7 bases agree with TRBD1. Germline CDR1 is WSHSY and CDR2 is SAAADI. The CDR3 loop spans 13 amino acids. The J segment lost 7 bases and the V segment lost 10 bases, leaving 12 bases of the junction unmatched. The CDR3 DNA sequence: TGCGCCAACTCAGGGGGAGAGGTGGGTGGCTACACCTTC. Translation: CANSGGEVGGYTF.

The chain links TRBV11-1 to TRBJ2-1, with 13 bases matching TRBD2. Germline CDR1 SGHAT, CDR2 FQDESV (reference sequence). The CDR3 loop spans 19 amino acids. J gave up 4 bases and V 5 bases, and 14 bases lay outside the gene matches. CDR3 DNA sequence: TGTGCCAGCAGCAGGACTAGCGGGAGATCTGTTGGGGGTTACAATGAGCAGTTCTTC. It codes for CASSRTSGRSVGGYNEQFF.

The CDR3 DNA reads as TGCAGTGCCAGACTGAGCGCAGCCGACTCCTACAATGAGCAGTTCTTC. It codes for CSARLSAADSYNEQFF. The chain couples TRBV20-1 to TRBJ2-1; D unresolved. Germline CDR1 and CDR2: DFQATT and SNEGSKA (reference sequence). This CDR3 is built from 16 residues. V lost 6 bases to trimming and J lost 0 bases, with 18 bases between them.

The V call is TRBV7-2, the J call TRBJ2-5; TRBD2 agrees at 10 bases. The CDR3 has 16 residues. V lost 2 bases, J lost 3 bases, and 6 bases stayed unmatched. Germline V CDR1 and CDR2: SGHTA, FQGNSA. CDR3 region: CASSLPASGRKETQYF. Here the CDR3 DNA reads TGTGCCAGCAGCTTACCGGCTAGCGGGAGAAAAGAGACCCAGTACTTC.

The V and J genes are TRBV28 and TRBJ1-2; 10 nucleotides align to TRBD1. The CDR3 is 16 residues long. J gave up 2 bases and V 4 bases, and 7 bases lay outside the gene matches. CDR1 MDHEN and CDR2 SYDVKM come from the germline V gene. The CDR3 is CASSSPGGQGNYGYTF. CDR3 sequence (DNA): TGTGCCAGCAGTTCACCCGGGGGACAGGGGAACTATGGCTACACCTTC.

The gene calls are TRBV7-9 and TRBJ2-2, with a possible D match to TRBD1 (5 bases). The V and J ends lost 5 bases and 7 bases respectively, with 11 bases between them. The V gene's germline CDR1 is SEHNR and CDR2 FQNEAQ (reference sequence). The CDR3 is 13 amino acids. CDR3 DNA sequence: TGTGCCAGCAGCCTCCTCAGGGTCGGGGAGCTGTTTTTT. Its protein is CASSLLRVGELFF. The variable domain in full, completed from reference TRBV7-9 and TRBJ2-2, reads DTGVSQNPRHKITKRGQNVTFRCDPISEHNRLYWYRQTLGQGPEFLTYFQNEAQLEKSRLLSDRFSAERPKGSFSTLEIQRTEQGDSAMYLCASSLLRVGELFFGEGSRLTVL.

The chain carries TRBV18 and TRBJ1-5, with D possibly matching TRBD1 (6 bases). V was shortened by 3 bases and J by 3 bases, with 12 bases between the two germline ends. Germline values: CDR1 KGHSH, CDR2 LQKENI. The CDR3 runs to 15 residues. The CDR3 loop is CASSPDGQLNQPQHF. CDR3 in DNA: TGTGCCAGCTCACCGGACGGACAGCTCAATCAGCCCCAGCATTTT.

This clonotype was found a few times. V usage is TRBV20-1 and J usage is TRBJ1-1; no definite D call. The CDR3 totals 10 residues. V gave up 3 bases and J gave up 11 bases, with 10 bases separating them. CDR1 and CDR2 from the germline V gene are DFQATT and SNEGSKA (reference sequence). CDR3 in amino acids: CSASHGPAFF. CDR3 bases: TGCAGTGCTAGTCACGGTCCCGCTTTCTTT.

The V call is TRBV19, the J call TRBJ1-3; maybe TRBD1 (5 bases). Per the germline V gene, CDR1 is LNHDA and CDR2 is SQIVND (reference sequence). V lost 8 bases to trimming and J lost 4 bases, with 12 bases between them. The CDR3 extends over 13 amino acids. The CDR3 coding sequence is TGTGCCAGTTCCGAGGGGCGCGGAAACACCATATATTTT. This encodes CASSEGRGNTIYF. Full variable domain (missing parts from reference TRBV19 and TRBJ1-3): DGGITQSPKYLFRKEGQNVTLSCEQNLNHDAMYWYRQDPGQGLRLIYYSQIVNDFQKGDIAEGYSVSREKKESFPLTVTSAQKNPTAFYLCASSEGRGNTIYFGEGSWLTVV.

The chain recombines TRBV9 with TRBJ2-5; no clear D. CDR3 length equals 13 residues. Germline CDR1 SGDLS, CDR2 YYNGEE. V was cut by 2 bases and J by 4 bases, with 9 bases left in between. CDR3 sequence (DNA): TGTGCCAGCAGCGTCAATAGGGCAGAGACCCAGTACTTC. Encoded protein: CASSVNRAETQYF.

The chain combines TRBV11-1 with TRBJ2-7, with 9 bases fitting TRBD2. J lost 2 bases, V lost 0 bases, and 5 bases had no gene match. The germline V gene has CDR1 SGHAT and CDR2 FQDESV (reference sequence). The CDR3 is 16 residues long. CDR3 residues: CASSLAGLAGPYEQYF. CDR3 bases: TGTGCCAGCAGCTTAGCCGGGCTAGCGGGACCCTACGAGCAGTACTTC.

The chain employs TRBV7-8 and TRBJ2-1; 7 bases agree with TRBD2. V shed 4 bases, J shed 1 base, and the junction held 7 bases outside the gene matches. Per the germline V gene, CDR1 is SGHVS and CDR2 is FQNEAQ. The CDR3 spans 16 residues. The DNA of the CDR3 is TGTGCCAGCAGCTGGGGGAGGGCCTTGTCCTACAATGAGCAGTTCTTC. Its translation is CASSWGRALSYNEQFF.

This clonotype has only one observation. V and J are TRBV28 and TRBJ2-2; D is possibly TRBD1 (5 bases). V gave up 7 bases and J gave up 4 bases, with 13 bases separating them. The CDR3 contains 14 residues. Per the germline V gene, CDR1 is MDHEN and CDR2 is SYDVKM. The CDR3 DNA reads TGTGCCAGCAAGGCAGGGTTGCGCACCGGGGAGCTGTTTTTT. Its translation: CASKAGLRTGELFF. The full variable domain, with the rest looked up from reference TRBV28 and TRBJ2-2, is DVKVTQSSRYLVKRTGEKVFLECVQDMDHENMFWYRQDPGLGLRLIYFSYDVKMKEKGDIPEGYSVSREKKERFSLILESASTNQTSMYLCASKAGLRTGELFFGEGSRLTVL.

This clonotype was detected a few times. The chain combines TRBV20-1 with TRBJ1-3; 7 nucleotides align to TRBD1. This CDR3 spans 15 amino acids. The ends lost 1 base at V and 1 base at J; junction bases unmatched: 4. The germline CDR1 and CDR2 sequences are DFQATT and SNEGSKA (reference sequence). DNA of the CDR3: TGCAGTGCTAGAGTCCCGGGACAGTCTGGAAACACCATATATTTT. Encoded protein: CSARVPGQSGNTIYF.

The rearrangement links TRBV20-1 to TRBJ2-1, with a possible D match to TRBD1 (5 bases). CDR1 DFQATT and CDR2 SNEGSKA come from the germline V gene (reference sequence). V lost 0 bases and J 9 bases, leaving 15 bases between the germline ends. This CDR3 region has 14 residues. Written as DNA, the CDR3 is TGCAGTGCTAGAGATCTCAAGGGGCACCTTGAGCAGTTCTTC. It is translated as CSARDLKGHLEQFF.

This clonotype was observed a few times. The genes are TRBV5-4 and TRBJ2-7; 10 bases are shared with TRBD1. V was pared by 5 bases and J by 3 bases, with 8 bases of the junction left unmatched. Germline CDR1 SGHNT, CDR2 YYREEE (reference sequence). The CDR3 loop spans 15 amino acids. The CDR3 coding sequence is TGTGCCAGCAGTACAAGGACAGGGGGAAGCTACGAGCAGTACTTC. Translated, it gives CASSTRTGGSYEQYF.

The J gene is TRBJ2-3, the V gene TRBV7-9, with 7 nucleotides matching TRBD1. Trimming at V came to 5 bases and at J to 0 bases, leaving 5 bases not matched to a gene. Per germline, CDR1 SEHNR and CDR2 FQNEAQ (reference sequence). This CDR3 region has 15 residues. The CDR3 sequence is CASSPGTASTDTQYF. The CDR3 bases are TGTGCCAGCAGCCCGGGGACAGCTAGCACAGATACGCAGTATTTT.

The chain carries TRBV7-3 and TRBJ2-3, with D unclear. Germline lookup yields CDR1 SGHTA and CDR2 FQGTGA. The V end lost 2 bases, the J end lost 6 bases, and 15 bases lay between the germline ends. The CDR3 is made up of 15 amino acids. The CDR3 DNA follows: TGTGCCAGCAGCTTATCTTCCCTTCTCCCTGATACGCAGTATTTT. Translation gives CASSLSSLLPDTQYF.

The gene calls are TRBV11-2 and TRBJ2-2; D gene uncertain. Germline assignment: CDR1 SGHAT and CDR2 FQNNGV. This CDR3 has 13 residues. Trimming removed 5 bases at V and 0 bases at J, with 4 bases between. The CDR3 spells CASSTTNTGELFF. In DNA, the CDR3 is TGTGCCAGCAGCACAACGAACACCGGGGAGCTGTTTTTT.